A single sample is the source of the 27 T cell receptor beta chains below, sequenced in a study of cytomegalovirus exposure and HLA in healthy donors. Assay: immunoSEQ multiplex PCR; the TCRdb copy retains only in-frame clones and omits some. The sample lists about 190,000 clones, about 84% occurring once. The sample consisted of PBMCs. These receptors all come from a woman under 30 in good health and CMV-seronegative.

The chain joins TRBV2 to TRBJ1-4, with unresolved D. The CDR3 is 15 residues long. Germline CDR1 SNHLY, CDR2 FYNNEI. Trimming took off 3 bases at V and 8 bases at J, with 16 bases between the two ends. CDR3 in amino acids: CASSDTAFRIEKLFF. The CDR3 DNA reads TGTGCCAGCAGTGACACGGCTTTCAGGATAGAAAAACTGTTTTTT. The full variable domain, rest sourced from reference TRBV2 and TRBJ1-4, is EPEVTQTPSHQVTQMGQEVILRCVPISNHLYFYWYRQILGQKVEFLVSFYNNEISEKSEIFDDQFSVERPDGSNFTLKIRSTKLEDSAMYFCASSDTAFRIEKLFFGSGTQLSVL.

This chain joins TRBV6-1 and TRBJ1-1, with 8 bases that match TRBD1. The ends lost 6 bases at V and 1 base at J; junction bases unmatched: 4. The CDR3 consists of 14 residues. The germline V gene encodes CDR1 MNHNS and CDR2 SASEGT. The CDR3 nucleotides read TGTGCCAGCAGCTCTGACAGGGGGAACACTGAAGCTTTCTTT. Its translation is CASSSDRGNTEAFF.

This clone was recorded only once. The chain carries TRBV4-1 and TRBJ2-3, with TRBD2 identical over 9 bases. This CDR3 has 19 amino acids. The germline gives CDR1 MGHRA, CDR2 YSYEKL. J lost 3 bases, V lost 0 bases, and 13 bases had no gene match. The CDR3, as DNA: TGCGCCAGCAGCCAAGAAGGGCTGGCGGCGGGAGGGCCGACAGATACGCAGTATTTT. Translating it yields CASSQEGLAAGGPTDTQYF.

The chain uses TRBV4-2 and TRBJ1-5; TRBD1 agrees at 9 bases. The CDR3 runs to 16 residues. Germline V lookup: CDR1 LGHNA, CDR2 YNFKEQ. Germline trimming cut 1 base from V and 4 bases from J; bases unmatched to any gene: 5. The CDR3 sequence is CASSQGRTGVNQPQHF. The CDR3 DNA is TGTGCCAGCAGCCAAGGTCGGACAGGGGTTAATCAGCCCCAGCATTTT.

V and J are TRBV29-1 and TRBJ2-7; the match to TRBD1 covers 11 bases. V trimming: 4 bases; J trimming: 2 bases; junction bases outside the gene matches: 7. Germline CDR1 is SQVTM and CDR2 is ANQGSEA. This CDR3 has 15 residues. CDR3 protein: CSVGSGTGGPYEQYF. Written as DNA, the CDR3 is TGCAGCGTTGGCTCCGGGACAGGGGGACCCTACGAGCAGTACTTC.

The genes are TRBV5-1 and TRBJ2-1, with 9 nucleotides matching TRBD1. The J segment lost 5 bases and the V segment lost 3 bases, leaving 3 bases of the junction unmatched. The germline CDR1 and CDR2 sequences are SGHRS and YFSETQ. The CDR3 is 14 residues long. The CDR3 here is CASSSDRGNNEQFF. The CDR3 DNA reads TGCGCCAGCAGCTCCGACAGGGGGAACAATGAGCAGTTCTTC.

The J gene is TRBJ2-7, the V gene TRBV7-2; 10 bases align to TRBD2. This CDR3 is built from 15 residues. The junction had 10 bases not matched to a gene; V was cut back by 5 bases and J by 6 bases. Per the germline V gene, CDR1 is SGHTA and CDR2 is FQGNSA. The CDR3 DNA reads as TGTGCCAGCAGCAAAGCGGGAGGGCCCGGCGGCGAGCAGTACTTC. Protein sequence: CASSKAGGPGGEQYF. Full variable domain (outside the CDR3, taken from reference TRBV7-2 and TRBJ2-7): GAGVSQSPSNKVTEKGKDVELRCDPISGHTALYWYRQSLGQGLEFLIYFQGNSAPDKSGLPSDRFSAERTGGSVSTLTIQRTQQEDSAVYLCASSKAGGPGGEQYFGPGTRLTVT.

The chain employs TRBV6-1 and TRBJ1-2; 9 positions agree with TRBD1. Germline V CDR1 and CDR2: MNHNS, SASEGT. The CDR3 runs 16 residues. V lost 2 bases, J lost 0 bases, and 4 bases stayed unmatched. The CDR3 nucleotides read TGTGCCAGCAGTGAATGGGGACAGGGATCTAACTATGGCTACACCTTC. Encoded protein: CASSEWGQGSNYGYTF.

The chain recombines TRBV18 with TRBJ1-2, with 10 bases aligning to TRBD1. This CDR3 has 14 residues. Germline V gene sequence: CDR1 KGHSH, CDR2 LQKENI. With 3 bases clipped from V and 10 bases from J, the junction kept 8 bases outside the gene matches. The CDR3, as DNA: TGTGCCAGCTCACCGACTGGGACAGGGGTAGACTACACCTTC. Its translation: CASSPTGTGVDYTF.

This clone was detected only a few times. The chain uses TRBV10-3 and TRBJ2-1, with 11 positions matching TRBD2. Germline CDR1 is ENHRY and CDR2 is SYGVKD. Losses at the gene ends were 7 bases for V and 2 bases for J; bases not matched to a gene: 4. CDR3 length: 15 amino acids. CDR3 sequence: CAITLAGGPYNEQFF. DNA for the CDR3: TGTGCCATCACCCTAGCGGGGGGACCCTACAATGAGCAGTTCTTC.

The chain recombines TRBV7-9 with TRBJ2-5, with a possible D match to TRBD1 (5 bases). In germline, CDR1 is SEHNR, CDR2 FQNEAQ (reference sequence). Trimming removed 1 base from V and 4 bases from J, with 7 bases in between. There are 13 residues in the CDR3. The CDR3 reads CASSLVTVETQYF. The CDR3 DNA reads as TGTGCCAGCAGCTTAGTGACAGTAGAGACCCAGTACTTC.

The chain is built from TRBV27 and TRBJ2-7; possible D gene TRBD1, 5 bases. CDR3 size: 13 residues. V was shortened by 3 bases and J by 4 bases, with 10 bases between the two germline ends. Per the germline V gene, CDR1 is MNHEY and CDR2 is SMNVEV (reference sequence). The CDR3 DNA reads TGTGCCAGCAGTTTTGTAAGGGGATACGAGCAGTACTTC. It specifies CASSFVRGYEQYF.

This clone occurred once. The chain uses TRBV4-2 and TRBJ1-3, with unresolved D. There are 16 residues in the CDR3. Germline V gives CDR1 LGHNA, CDR2 YNFKEQ. Trimming removed 0 bases at V and 0 bases at J, with 9 bases between. In DNA form, the CDR3 reads TGTGCCAGCAGCCAAGAGTCAGTCCTCTCTGGAAACACCATATATTTT. This codes for CASSQESVLSGNTIYF.

This clone was found a few times. The rearrangement uses TRBV6-5 and TRBJ2-7; 10 positions match TRBD2. This CDR3 has 16 amino acids. CDR1 and CDR2 from the germline V gene are MNHEY and SVGAGI. J gave up 2 bases and V 2 bases, and 6 bases lay outside the gene matches. CDR3 loop: CASSYHPGTSAYEQYF. The CDR3 nucleotides read TGTGCCAGCAGTTACCATCCCGGGACTAGCGCCTACGAGCAGTACTTC.

The J gene is TRBJ2-5, the V gene TRBV5-4; tentative D call: TRBD2 (6 bases). This CDR3 has 15 residues. The germline gives CDR1 SGHNT, CDR2 YYREEE (reference sequence). Trimming cost V 5 bases and J 4 bases, with 18 bases left between them. In nucleotides, the CDR3 is TGTGCCAGCAGTTTTGGGTCCCAGGGAGGAGAGACCCAGTACTTC. Amino acid sequence: CASSFGSQGGETQYF.

The chain links TRBV19 to TRBJ1-2; D not resolved. Looked up from germline, CDR1 is LNHDA and CDR2 is SQIVND (reference sequence). There are 12 residues in the CDR3. Trimming pared 8 bases from V and 8 bases from J, leaving 15 bases between. The CDR3 nucleotides read TGTGCCAGTGAGTCTGGACTCTCAGGCTACACCTTC. It specifies CASESGLSGYTF.

V and J are TRBV9 and TRBJ2-2, with D maybe TRBD2 (5 bases). The germline gives CDR1 SGDLS, CDR2 YYNGEE. Trimming shortened V by 7 bases and J by 7 bases, and 8 bases separated the two germline ends. The CDR3 is 11 amino acids. The CDR3 loop reads CASLGDGELFF. CDR3 coding DNA: TGTGCCAGCTTGGGAGACGGGGAGCTGTTTTTT. Using reference TRBV9 and TRBJ2-2 for the parts outside the CDR3, the full variable domain is DSGVTQTPKHLITATGQRVTLRCSPRSGDLSVYWYQQSLDQGLQFLIQYYNGEERAKGNILERFSAQQFPDLHSELNLSSLELGDSALYFCASLGDGELFFGEGSRLTVL.

J is TRBJ2-6 and V is TRBV5-4; 7 positions match TRBD1. J lost 4 bases, V lost 4 bases, and 8 bases had no gene match. Germline V gene data show CDR1 as SGHNT and CDR2 as YYREEE (reference sequence). The CDR3 length is 16 residues. CDR3 amino acids: CASSPQGVTGANVLTF. The CDR3 DNA reads as TGTGCCAGCAGCCCGCAGGGGGTCACCGGGGCCAACGTCCTGACTTTC.

V and J are TRBV10-1 and TRBJ2-7, with 12 bases that match TRBD2. CDR3 length: 15 residues. Germline V lookup: CDR1 WNHNN, CDR2 SYGVQD (reference sequence). The trim removed 3 bases at V and 5 bases at J, leaving 5 bases unmatched. The CDR3 here is CASSDSSGGANEQYF. CDR3 sequence (DNA): TGCGCCAGCAGTGACTCTAGCGGGGGGGCAAACGAGCAGTACTTC.

This rearrangement joins TRBV29-1 to TRBJ2-6; TRBD1 might be the D (5 bases). V lost 3 bases and J lost 0, with 6 bases in between. Per the germline V gene, CDR1 is SQVTM and CDR2 is ANQGSEA. This CDR3 is built from 14 residues. CDR3 amino acids: CSVDDSSGANVLTF. The CDR3 region has the DNA TGCAGCGTTGACGACAGCTCTGGGGCCAACGTCCTGACTTTC.

The table lists this clone with a few counts. The chain couples TRBV9 to TRBJ1-1; D is unclear. Trimming removed 1 base from V and 1 base from J, with 8 bases in between. Germline CDR1 reads SGDLS; CDR2 reads YYNGEE. The CDR3 has 14 residues. The CDR3 is CASSVSPKNTEAFF. CDR3 in DNA: TGTGCCAGCAGCGTATCCCCAAAGAACACTGAAGCTTTCTTT.

This clone was counted once. This chain uses TRBV6-6 with TRBJ2-5; D perhaps matches TRBD2 (6 bases). Germline-derived CDR1 and CDR2 are MNHNY and SVGAGI (reference sequence). The length of the CDR3 is 14 residues. V shed 2 bases and J shed 3 bases, with 10 bases lying between them. Here the CDR3 DNA reads TGTGCCAGCAGTTACGTCGGCGGGAAAGAGACCCAGTACTTC. Its protein is CASSYVGGKETQYF.

This chain links TRBV7-9 with TRBJ2-7; the match to TRBD1 covers 7 bases. V lost 5 bases, J lost 3 bases, and 10 bases stayed unmatched. The germline CDR1 and CDR2 sequences are SEHNR and FQNEAQ (reference sequence). The CDR3 spans 15 residues. In DNA, the CDR3 is TGTGCCAGCAGCCCACACCGGGACAGATACTACGAGCAGTACTTC. It translates to CASSPHRDRYYEQYF.

The rearrangement links TRBV4-1 to TRBJ2-7; D may be TRBD1 (6 bases). V shed 6 bases and J shed 4 bases, with 13 bases lying between them. Germline V gives CDR1 MGHRA, CDR2 YSYEKL. The CDR3 loop spans 13 amino acids. The CDR3: CASSEGVGYEQYF. The CDR3 coding sequence is TGCGCCAGCAGTGAGGGGGTAGGGTACGAGCAGTACTTC.

CDR3 sequence reads: CASSSLEAGEGQPQHF. Written as DNA, the CDR3 is TGTGCCAGCTCATCACTGGAAGCAGGGGAAGGTCAGCCCCAGCATTTT. This chain uses TRBV18 with TRBJ1-5, with D possibly being TRBD1 (6 bases). The V end was cut by 5 bases, the J end by 6 bases, with 20 bases between. The CDR3 consists of 16 residues. Germline loops: CDR1 KGHSH, CDR2 LQKENI.

The chain carries TRBV6-6 and TRBJ2-3; possibly TRBD2 for D (6 bases). Per the germline V gene, CDR1 is MNHNY and CDR2 is SVGAGI (reference sequence). The length of the CDR3 is 13 residues. Between the trimmed V and J ends, which lost 7 bases and 1 base, there was a span of 9 bases. The CDR3, as DNA: TGTGCCAGCAAGGGCGGGGGCACAGATACGCAGTATTTT. As protein: CASKGGGTDTQYF.

This clone was observed a few times. V is TRBV9 and J is TRBJ1-1; 7 bases line up with TRBD1. The V segment lost 2 bases and the J segment 1 base; nucleotides outside the gene matches: 5. CDR1 is SGDLS and CDR2 is YYNGEE in the germline V gene. This CDR3 comprises 15 residues. DNA for the CDR3: TGTGCCAGCAGCGTCCGGACAGGATGGAACACTGAAGCTTTCTTT. Amino acids: CASSVRTGWNTEAFF. The whole variable domain, remainder taken from reference TRBV9 and TRBJ1-1, is DSGVTQTPKHLITATGQRVTLRCSPRSGDLSVYWYQQSLDQGLQFLIQYYNGEERAKGNILERFSAQQFPDLHSELNLSSLELGDSALYFCASSVRTGWNTEAFFGQGTRLTVV.